This is a list of T cell receptor beta chains from one sample in a study of Tregs in tolerant kidney transplant recipients. The assay was immunoSEQ multiplex PCR, and TCRdb's table has in-frame clones only and misses some. The table lists 75,000 to 80,000 clones, around 90% of them singletons. The source material was Tregs from blood, sampled before the transplant. These receptors were obtained from a human donor who received a combined kidney and bone marrow transplant. CDR3s include the opening cysteine and the closing phenylalanine or tryptophan. Each record gives: V gene, J gene, D gene, clone size, CDR3 DNA, CDR3 protein. D genes are given only for firm matches. Only some rows state a clone size, as once, few, many or a class for expanded clones.

V: TRBV2
J: TRBJ1-4
D: .
size: .
DNA: TGTGCCAGTAGTCGGGACGGAAATGAAAAACTGTTTTTT
CDR3: CASSRDGNEKLFF

V: TRBV18
J: TRBJ1-2
D: .
size: .
DNA: TGTGCCAGCTCACCACGGACGGAGACGGGTGGCTACACCTTC
CDR3: CASSPRTETGGYTF

V: TRBV20-1
J: TRBJ2-7
D: .
size: .
DNA: TGCAGTGCTAAAACTACCTACGAGCAGTACTTC
CDR3: CSAKTTYEQYF

V: TRBV21-1
J: TRBJ2-7
D: .
size: .
DNA: TGTGCCAGCAGCAAAGGGCTAGCGCCCGTCTACGAGCAGTACTTC
CDR3: CASSKGLAPVYEQYF

V: TRBV5-1
J: TRBJ2-3
D: TRBD2
size: .
DNA: TGCGCCAGCAGCTTGGCATTAGCGGGAGGTGCAGATACGCAGTATTTT
CDR3: CASSLALAGGADTQYF

V: TRBV28
J: TRBJ1-5
D: .
size: once
DNA: TGTGCCAGCAGTTTGCAGGGAGGACAGCCCCAGCATTTT
CDR3: CASSLQGGQPQHF

V: TRBV5-1
J: TRBJ2-6
D: TRBD2
size: .
DNA: TGCGCCAGCAGCTTCTACGGGACTAGCGGGAGGGCCGCTGGGGCCAACGTCCTGACTTTC
CDR3: CASSFYGTSGRAAGANVLTF

V: TRBV9
J: TRBJ1-1
D: TRBD1
size: few
DNA: TGTGCCAGCAGCCTGACAGGGATGAACACTGAAGCTTTCTTT
CDR3: CASSLTGMNTEAFF

V: TRBV5-1
J: TRBJ2-5
D: TRBD2
size: .
DNA: TGCGCCAGCAGCTCCGGTCTTCGGGCGGGAGGGCCAGTGGAGACCCAGTACTTC
CDR3: CASSSGLRAGGPVETQYF

V: TRBV28
J: TRBJ2-3
D: .
size: .
DNA: TGTGCCAGCAGTCAAAACTTATATTCCTCGGATTTT
CDR3: CASSQNLYSSDF

V: TRBV9
J: TRBJ2-7
D: TRBD1
size: .
DNA: TGTGCCTTTGAGACAGGGCGCTACGAGCAGTACTTC
CDR3: CAFETGRYEQYF

V: TRBV2
J: TRBJ1-3
D: .
size: once
DNA: TGTGCCACCGGACAGCGACACGGAAACACCATATATTTT
CDR3: CATGQRHGNTIYF

V: TRBV18
J: TRBJ1-3
D: .
size: .
DNA: TGTGCCAGCTCACCAGGGACGTCTGGAAACACCATATATTTT
CDR3: CASSPGTSGNTIYF

V: TRBV7-9
J: TRBJ1-3
D: TRBD1
size: .
DNA: TGTGCCAGCAGCTCCCCCCCAGGACAGGGAGGAAACACCATATATTTT
CDR3: CASSSPPGQGGNTIYF

V: TRBV5-6
J: TRBJ2-1
D: TRBD2
size: .
DNA: TGTGCCAGCAGTTCTCGCGGGAGGGGTTTGAGTGAGCAGTTCTTC
CDR3: CASSSRGRGLSEQFF

V: TRBV29-1
J: TRBJ2-7
D: TRBD1
size: .
DNA: TGCAGCGTTGAAAGCATGGACAGGGGGACCTACGAGCAGTACTTC
CDR3: CSVESMDRGTYEQYF

V: TRBV19
J: TRBJ1-3
D: TRBD1
size: .
DNA: TGTGCCAGTAGAACCCACCGGGACAGAAGTGGAAACACCATATATTTT
CDR3: CASRTHRDRSGNTIYF

V: TRBV4-2
J: TRBJ2-5
D: TRBD2
size: .
DNA: TGTGCCAGCAGCCAGGATACTAGCGGGAGTGGTGTGGGAGAGACCCAGTACTTC
CDR3: CASSQDTSGSGVGETQYF

V: TRBV7-2
J: TRBJ2-1
D: TRBD2
size: .
DNA: TGTGCCAGCGCCCCCTGGGGACTAGCGCCCAGGGGGCAGTTCTTC
CDR3: CASAPWGLAPRGQFF